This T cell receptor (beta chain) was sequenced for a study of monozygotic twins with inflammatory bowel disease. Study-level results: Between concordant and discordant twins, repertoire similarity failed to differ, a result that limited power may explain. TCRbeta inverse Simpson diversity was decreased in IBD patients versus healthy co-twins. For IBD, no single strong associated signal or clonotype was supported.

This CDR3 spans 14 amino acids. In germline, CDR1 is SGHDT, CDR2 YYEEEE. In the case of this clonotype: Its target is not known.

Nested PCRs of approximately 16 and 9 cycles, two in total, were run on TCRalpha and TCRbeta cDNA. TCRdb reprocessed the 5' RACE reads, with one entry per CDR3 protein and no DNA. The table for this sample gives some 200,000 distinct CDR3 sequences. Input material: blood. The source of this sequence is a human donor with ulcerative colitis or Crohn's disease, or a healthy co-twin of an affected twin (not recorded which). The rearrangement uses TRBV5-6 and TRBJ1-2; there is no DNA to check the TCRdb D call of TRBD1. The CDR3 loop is CASSTITGGYGYTF.